These 4 T cell receptor beta chains originate from one sample sequenced in a study of CD8 T cells in ankylosing spondylitis. TCRdb re-called the 5' RACE reads with MiXCR, one entry per CDR3 protein. Of fewer than 200,000 distinct CDR3 sequences in the sample, approximately 10% were seen once. Sequenced material: blood, either unsorted or a sorted T cell fraction (not recorded which). The receptors stem from a female donor with ankylosing spondylitis or in good health (not recorded which).

This chain uses TRBV30 with TRBJ2-1, with no clear D. The CDR3 runs to 12 residues. Germline assignment: CDR1 GTSNPN and CDR2 SVGIG (reference sequence). V shed 2 bases and J shed 8 bases, with 10 bases lying between them. The chain's CDR3 is CAWSFAADEQFF. The CDR3 DNA follows: TGTGCCTGGAGTTTCGCGGCCGATGAGCAGTTCTTC. Together with reference TRBV30 and TRBJ2-1, the CDR3 gives the full variable domain: SQTIHQWPATLVQPVGSPLSLECTVEGTSNPNLYWYRQAAGRGLQLLFYSVGIGQISSEVPQNLSASRPQDRQFILSSKKLLLSDSGFYLCAWSFAADEQFFGPGTRLTVL.

The table lists this clonotype with a few counts. This chain uses TRBV30 with TRBJ2-1; D is unclear. Germline assignment: CDR1 GTSNPN and CDR2 SVGIG (reference sequence). Trimming pared 0 bases from V and 0 bases from J, leaving 9 bases between. The CDR3 is 15 amino acids. CDR3 amino acids: CAWSVTSGSYNEQFF. CDR3 nucleotides: TGTGCCTGGAGTGTAACCAGTGGCTCCTACAATGAGCAGTTCTTC.

The rearrangement uses TRBV20-1 and TRBJ2-1, with TRBD2 as a possible D gene (5 bases). The CDR3 length is 12 residues. Trimming shortened V by 7 bases and J by 2 bases, and 9 bases separated the two germline ends. Germline values: CDR1 DFQATT, CDR2 SNEGSKA (reference sequence). DNA of the CDR3: TGCAGTGGAGGACTTACCTACAATGAGCAGTTCTTC. Amino acid sequence: CSGGLTYNEQFF.

The V gene is TRBV9, the J gene TRBJ2-1; 9 bases map to TRBD2. This CDR3 spans 17 amino acids. Germline V gene sequence: CDR1 SGDLS, CDR2 YYNGEE. With V trimmed by 3 bases and J by 7 bases, 14 bases remained unmatched. CDR3: CASSEGGGTSTGNEQFF. The CDR3 coding sequence is TGTGCCAGCAGCGAGGGGGGAGGGACTAGCACGGGAAATGAGCAGTTCTTC.